The 15 T cell receptor beta chains below come from one sample, sequenced in a study of T cell responses to AZD1222 COVID-19 vaccine. Profiling relied on immunoSEQ multiplex PCR, and the TCRdb table lists in-frame clones only, not all of them. There are about 150,000 clones in the sample; roughly nine tenths occur only once, and over 15% lies in the top ten. This specimen was peripheral blood, taken on day 0 of AZD1222 vaccination. These receptors were obtained from an adult in good health.

This chain connects TRBV19 to TRBJ2-7; TRBD1 matches 8 bases. The CDR3 loop spans 14 amino acids. Germline V gene data show CDR1 as LNHDA and CDR2 as SQIVND (reference sequence). The V gene end was trimmed by 2 bases and the J gene end by 3 bases; junction bases not matched to a gene: 3. CDR3 nucleotide sequence: TGTGCCAGTAGTATAACCGGACAGGGCTACGAGCAGTACTTC. It encodes CASSITGQGYEQYF.

This clone was seen a handful of times. The V gene is TRBV5-1, the J gene TRBJ1-2, with D maybe TRBD1 (6 bases). The CDR3 spans 16 residues. The germline CDR1 and CDR2 sequences are SGHRS and YFSETQ. V lost 4 bases, J lost 5 bases, and 21 bases lay in between. The CDR3 sequence is CASSLPEGRTVYGYTF. The CDR3 region has the DNA TGCGCCAGCAGCCTCCCCGAGGGCCGGACAGTTTATGGCTACACCTTC.

This clone has just a few counts. The gene calls are TRBV4-2 and TRBJ2-7; possible D gene TRBD2, 6 bases. Germline V lookup: CDR1 LGHNA, CDR2 YNFKEQ. V lost 3 bases and J 7 bases, leaving 10 bases between the germline ends. This CDR3 region has 12 residues. In DNA, the CDR3 is TGTGCCAGCAGCCAGGGGGGTTGGGAGCAGTACTTC. Amino acids: CASSQGGWEQYF.

The V call is TRBV10-1, the J call TRBJ2-2, with 8 bases matching TRBD2. Trimming removed 4 bases from V and 2 bases from J; junction bases left unmatched: 3. CDR3 size: 15 residues. The germline V gene encodes CDR1 WNHNN and CDR2 SYGVQD (reference sequence). The CDR3 region has the DNA TGCGCCAGCAGTGCTGGGACTAGAAACACCGGGGAGCTGTTTTTT. This gives the protein CASSAGTRNTGELFF.

The rearrangement uses TRBV11-3 and TRBJ2-4, with D possibly TRBD1 on 6 matching bases. V lost 1 base and J 1 base, leaving 8 bases between the germline ends. From germline, CDR1 is SGHNT and CDR2 YENEEA. This CDR3 comprises 15 residues. In DNA, the CDR3 is TGTGCCAGCAGCTTAGCCGGACAGGCCAAAAACATTCAGTACTTC. Residues: CASSLAGQAKNIQYF. The full variable domain, its missing parts supplied by reference TRBV11-3 and TRBJ2-4, is EAGVVQSPRYKIIEKKQPVAFWCNPISGHNTLYWYLQNLGQGPELLIRYENEEAVDDSQLPKDRFSAERLKGVDSTLKIQPAELGDSAVYLCASSLAGQAKNIQYFGAGTRLSVL.

Judged by abundance, this clone is medium-sized. The chain employs TRBV6-5 and TRBJ1-5; tentatively, D is TRBD1 (5 bases). The CDR3 is made up of 11 amino acids. Trimming took 8 bases from V and 3 from J, leaving 5 bases between them. Germline V gene lookup returns CDR1 MNHEY and CDR2 SVGAGI. For the CDR3, the DNA is TGTGCCAGCGGGGCCAATCAGCCCCAGCATTTT. This translates into CASGANQPQHF.

V gene TRBV5-1 combines with J gene TRBJ1-4, with 8 bases matching TRBD1. In germline, CDR1 is SGHRS, CDR2 YFSETQ. The CDR3 has 14 amino acids. V gave up 4 bases and J gave up 8 bases; unmatched junction bases: 7. The chain's CDR3 is CASSLGQVREKLFF. In DNA form, the CDR3 reads TGCGCCAGCAGCCTGGGACAGGTACGCGAAAAACTGTTTTTT.

This sequence joins TRBV27 and TRBJ1-2, with D possibly TRBD1 on 6 matching bases. The CDR3 loop spans 14 amino acids. Trimming stripped 6 bases from V and 1 base from J, with 12 bases between. Germline V lookup: CDR1 MNHEY, CDR2 SMNVEV (reference sequence). CDR3 region: CASSPGHFNYGYTF. The CDR3 nucleotides are TGTGCCAGCAGCCCGGGACACTTTAACTATGGCTACACCTTC.

This clone is a singleton in its sample. The chain links TRBV9 to TRBJ2-3, with D possibly being TRBD2 (5 bases). Germline CDR1 and CDR2: SGDLS and YYNGEE. Between the trimmed V and J ends, which lost 0 bases and 3 bases, there was a span of 11 bases. The CDR3 extends over 15 amino acids. The CDR3: CASSVGGSGTDTQYF. In nucleotides, the CDR3 is TGTGCCAGCAGCGTAGGGGGATCGGGGACAGATACGCAGTATTTT. Filled out from reference TRBV9 and TRBJ2-3, the complete variable domain reads DSGVTQTPKHLITATGQRVTLRCSPRSGDLSVYWYQQSLDQGLQFLIQYYNGEERAKGNILERFSAQQFPDLHSELNLSSLELGDSALYFCASSVGGSGTDTQYFGPGTRLTVL.

The rearrangement uses TRBV7-8 and TRBJ1-5; tentatively, D is TRBD1 (5 bases). Trimming stripped 6 bases from V and 4 bases from J, with 19 bases between. The length of the CDR3 is 16 residues. From germline, CDR1 is SGHVS and CDR2 FQNEAQ. In DNA, the CDR3 is TGTGCCAGCAGACCCATGGGGCAGGGCTTGAATCAGCCCCAGCATTTT. This codes for CASRPMGQGLNQPQHF.

The V call is TRBV3-1 (or the pseudogene TRBV3-2), the J call TRBJ2-3; 11 bases agree with TRBD2. Trimming removed 6 bases from V and 2 bases from J; junction bases left unmatched: 10. Germline V gene lookup returns CDR1 LGHDT and CDR2 YNNKEL (reference sequence). This CDR3 comprises 17 residues. DNA for the CDR3: TGTGCCAGCAGGGGCGGAACGGGACTAGCGGCCACAGATACGCAGTATTTT. Protein product: CASRGGTGLAATDTQYF.

CDR3 bases: TGTGCCAGCAGTTTTCGGGGCTGGGGCTACACCTTC. Its protein product is CASSFRGWGYTF. V is TRBV27 and J is TRBJ1-2; TRBD1 might be the D (5 bases). The CDR3 length is 12 residues. CDR1 is MNHEY, CDR2 SMNVEV, per germline (reference sequence). Deletions cut 3 bases from V and 8 bases from J, with 10 bases between.

The J gene is TRBJ1-6, the V gene TRBV4-3, with no clear D. Germline V gene sequence: CDR1 LGHNA, CDR2 YSLEER. V lost 0 bases, J lost 3 bases, and 6 bases lay in between. There are 15 residues in the CDR3. The CDR3: CASSQDRFYNSPLHF. CDR3 sequence (DNA): TGCGCCAGCAGCCAAGACAGATTCTATAATTCACCCCTCCACTTT.

This clone occurred once. The genes are TRBV5-1 and TRBJ2-7, with D perhaps matching TRBD2 (5 bases). From germline, CDR1 is SGHRS and CDR2 YFSETQ. The CDR3 consists of 12 residues. V lost 6 bases to trimming and J lost 5 bases, with 12 bases between them. This CDR3 reads CASKVEGNEQYF. The CDR3 DNA follows: TGCGCCAGCAAAGTCGAGGGTAACGAGCAGTACTTC.

The rearrangement uses TRBV20-1 and TRBJ2-7; unclear D gene. CDR1 and CDR2 (germline): DFQATT, SNEGSKA (reference sequence). The CDR3 runs 16 residues. Trimming took off 3 bases at V and 2 bases at J, with 20 bases between the two ends. This CDR3 reads CSASQGAQVLTYEQYF. The DNA for the CDR3 is TGCAGTGCTAGTCAAGGCGCCCAGGTACTAACCTACGAGCAGTACTTC.